One T cell receptor (beta chain) is described in this entry. No antigen is known for it. The data were taken from a study of OX40 agonist ivuxolimab in advanced cancers. On the study more broadly: In this cohort, patients received ivuxolimab, an agonistic anti-OX40 (CD134) antibody. Every 2 weeks, patients received ivuxolimab intravenously, dosed at 0.01 to 10 mg/kg. Allowance was made for prior anti-PD-1, anti-PD-L1 or anti-CTLA-4 therapy, and 40% to 45% had some.

Study conclusions and caveats: People who partly responded at 0.1-3.0 mg/kg had some of the least clonal expansion seen.

Sequenced by immunoSEQ multiplex PCR; TCRdb stores in-frame clones only, minus some. Of over 75,000 clones in the sample, 94% are singletons; the top ten hold around 3%. Germline values: CDR1 SGHRS, CDR2 YFSETQ. This CDR3 has 14 amino acids. Trimming left V 6 bases short and J 7 bases short, with 16 bases between. This TCR was recovered from an adult with an advanced solid tumor such as melanoma, head and neck, liver or kidney cancer. Sequences were derived from CD4+ or CD8+ T cells sorted from blood, sampled in a trial of the OX40 agonist ivuxolimab. The J gene is TRBJ2-2, the V gene TRBV5-1; no definite D call. CDR3 in DNA: TGCGCCAGCACCGCGCCGGACCCGGGCGGGGAGCTGTTTTTT. This gives the protein CASTAPDPGGELFF. Full variable domain (missing parts from reference TRBV5-1 and TRBJ2-2): KAGVTQTPRYLIKTRGQQVTLSCSPISGHRSVSWYQQTPGQGLQFLFEYFSETQRNKGNFPGRFSGRQFSNSRSEMNVSTLELGDSALYLCASTAPDPGGELFFGEGSRLTVL.